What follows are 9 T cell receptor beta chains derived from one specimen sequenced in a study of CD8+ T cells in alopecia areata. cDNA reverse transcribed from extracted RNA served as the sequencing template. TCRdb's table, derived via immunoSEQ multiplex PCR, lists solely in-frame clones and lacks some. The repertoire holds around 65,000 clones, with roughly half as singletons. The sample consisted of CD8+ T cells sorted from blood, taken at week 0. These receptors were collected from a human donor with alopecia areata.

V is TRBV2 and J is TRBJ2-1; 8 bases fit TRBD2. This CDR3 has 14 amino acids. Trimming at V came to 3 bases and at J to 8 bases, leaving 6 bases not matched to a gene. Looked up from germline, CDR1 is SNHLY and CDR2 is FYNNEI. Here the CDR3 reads CASSETSVRDEQFF. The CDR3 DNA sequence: TGTGCCAGCAGTGAGACTAGCGTGAGGGATGAGCAGTTCTTC.

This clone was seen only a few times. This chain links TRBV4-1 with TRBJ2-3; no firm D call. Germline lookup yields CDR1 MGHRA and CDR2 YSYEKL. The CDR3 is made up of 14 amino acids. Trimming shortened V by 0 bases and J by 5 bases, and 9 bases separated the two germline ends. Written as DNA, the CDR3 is TGCGCCAGCAGCCAAGAAGATACGGAAGATACGCAGTATTTT. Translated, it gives CASSQEDTEDTQYF.

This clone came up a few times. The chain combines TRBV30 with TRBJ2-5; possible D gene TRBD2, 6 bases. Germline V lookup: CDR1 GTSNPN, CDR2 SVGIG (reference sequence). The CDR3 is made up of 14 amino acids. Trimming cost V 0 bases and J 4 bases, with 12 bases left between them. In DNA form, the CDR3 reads TGTGCCTGGAGTGTACTACTGGGAGGAGAGACCCAGTACTTC. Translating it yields CAWSVLLGGETQYF. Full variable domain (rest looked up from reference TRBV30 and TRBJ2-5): SQTIHQWPATLVQPVGSPLSLECTVEGTSNPNLYWYRQAAGRGLQLLFYSVGIGQISSEVPQNLSASRPQDRQFILSSKKLLLSDSGFYLCAWSVLLGGETQYFGPGTRLLVL.

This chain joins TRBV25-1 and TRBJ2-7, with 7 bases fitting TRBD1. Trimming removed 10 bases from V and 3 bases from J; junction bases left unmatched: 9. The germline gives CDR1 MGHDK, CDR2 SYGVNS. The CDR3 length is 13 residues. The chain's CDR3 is CATRGTQIYEQYF. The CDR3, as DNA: TGTGCCACCAGGGGGACACAAATCTACGAGCAGTACTTC.

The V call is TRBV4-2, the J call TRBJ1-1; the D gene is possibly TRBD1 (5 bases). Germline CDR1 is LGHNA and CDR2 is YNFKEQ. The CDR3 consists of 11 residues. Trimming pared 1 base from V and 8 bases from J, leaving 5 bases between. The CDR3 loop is CASSQGGEAFF. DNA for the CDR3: TGTGCCAGCAGCCAAGGGGGGGAAGCTTTCTTT.

The CDR3: CASSASREWYEQYF. In DNA, the CDR3 is TGTGCCAGCAGTGCGTCGCGGGAGTGGTACGAGCAGTACTTC. This sequence joins TRBV2 and TRBJ2-7; 7 bases fit TRBD2. V shed 4 bases, J shed 4 bases, and the junction held 7 bases outside the gene matches. The germline V gene encodes CDR1 SNHLY and CDR2 FYNNEI. There are 14 residues in the CDR3.

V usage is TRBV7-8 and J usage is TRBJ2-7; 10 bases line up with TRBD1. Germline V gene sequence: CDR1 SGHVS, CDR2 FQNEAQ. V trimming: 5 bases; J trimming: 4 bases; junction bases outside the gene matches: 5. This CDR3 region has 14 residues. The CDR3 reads CASSKGGQGYEQYF. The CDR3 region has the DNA TGTGCCAGCAGCAAAGGGGGACAGGGGTACGAGCAGTACTTC.

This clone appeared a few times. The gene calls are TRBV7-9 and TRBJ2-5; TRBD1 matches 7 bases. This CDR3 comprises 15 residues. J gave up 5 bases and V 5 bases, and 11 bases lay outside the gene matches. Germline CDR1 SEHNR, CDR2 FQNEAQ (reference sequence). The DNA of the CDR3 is TGTGCCAGCAGCCCTCCGGGACAGTGGATGGAGACCCAGTACTTC. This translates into CASSPPGQWMETQYF.

In nucleotides, the CDR3 is TGTGCCACCAAGGAGGGTATCAAAAACATTCAGTACTTC. This codes for CATKEGIKNIQYF. The chain combines TRBV15 with TRBJ2-4; D may be TRBD2 (6 bases). CDR3 size: 13 residues. Germline values: CDR1 LNHNV, CDR2 YYDKDF (reference sequence). The V end was cut by 7 bases, the J end by 3 bases, with 10 bases between.